This TCR beta chain was obtained from a study of Tregs in tolerant kidney transplant recipients (dated by TCRdb to about 2019). Concerning the study at large: The study used TCRbeta sequencing to identify donor-specific regulatory T cells before combined kidney and bone marrow transplantation, then tracked those cells after transplant. TCRbeta repertoire sequencing was used in 3 healthy controls to compare several methods for expanding Tregs specific for an allogeneic donor.

The sample holds a few counts of this clone. This clone's antigen is unknown. No base quality information exists; no much larger clone differs at one position. Thawed PBMCs were FACS-sorted into unstimulated Tregs (CD4+CD25+CD127-), CD4+ non-Tregs (CD4+CD25-), CD4 cells and CD8 cells. Thawed PBMCs were rested overnight at 37 degrees C with approximately 200 IU/ml IL-2 before Treg sorting. Healthy control blood was obtained either as purchased buffy coats or from healthy volunteers. Healthy control blood was processed to PBMCs with a Ficoll density gradient and then cryopreserved, whereas patient PBMCs were collected both before and after transplant. Per the germline V gene (reference sequence), PRHDT is the CDR1 and FYEKMQ is the CDR2. The CDR3, from cysteine to phenylalanine, totals 16 residues. The DNA shown is the 48-base CDR3, in frame from base 1. At the junction V is shortened by 1 base and J by 0 bases; bases outside the gene matches: 5.

General study outcomes and caveats: Biological reproducibility was not directly addressed, though technical replication error appeared minimal. Because only a small number of patients were included, the study had limitations, and the results will need to be validated in larger populations as well as under other immunosuppression protocols. Expanding Tregs with activated donor B cells appeared to identify the most biologically relevant and donor-specific TCRbeta repertoire.

Genomic DNA was extracted from sorted cells with the QIAGEN DNeasy Blood and Tissue Kit for TCRbeta CDR3 sequencing. High-throughput TCRbeta CDR3 sequencing, including PCR amplification with bias correction and internal controls, was performed commercially through immunoSEQ. On the study's bioinformatics: A unique productive TCRbeta sequence was defined by the CDR3 nucleotide sequence when primers matched, and otherwise by the CDR3 amino acid sequence together with the Vbeta and Jbeta genes. To correct for sorting error, sequences found in more than one sorted population at a frequency ratio of 2:1 or less were discarded, and the remaining shared sequences were assigned to the population with the higher frequency. Sequences were defined as donor-reactive when expanded at least 5-fold in CFSE-low cells versus unstimulated cells and present at a frequency of at least 0.01% in CFSE-low cells. Repertoire divergence was quantified by Jensen-Shannon divergence calculated from the top 100 TCRbeta sequences ranked by frequency. For any sample with multiple sequencing runs, sorting error was corrected in each run separately before the runs were pooled. TCRdb took this table from immuneACCESS and kept in-frame rearrangements with V and J called. Such tables lack part of the clones; where checked against another copy, unresolved V genes explain under half of the gap, and the rest is unexplained. V, J and clone size reflect that table, while D and trimming were determined from the DNA. The sample table holds 46,000 or so clones, of which 75% to 95% were seen once. The ten largest clones capture 0.7% of the sample.

This TCR was recovered from a human donor in good health. The sample consisted of Tregs from blood. Recombination connected TRBV13 to TRBJ1-1; 7 central bases correspond to TRBD1. The CDR3 has the sequence CASSLEAGGMNTEAFF. The DNA sequence is TGTGCCAGCAGCTTAGAGGCAGGGGGGATGAACACTGAAGCTTTCTTT.